This T cell receptor beta chain was sequenced for a study of blood T cell repertoires in COVID-19. Assay: immunoSEQ multiplex PCR; the TCRdb copy retains only in-frame clones and omits some. This table holds roughly 400,000 clones, approximately 90% found once. The CDR3 spans 13 residues. Germline CDR1 is MNHNS and CDR2 is SASEGT. The V and J ends lost 2 bases and 4 bases respectively, with 6 bases between them. Sequenced input: PBMCs or T cells enriched from blood (not recorded which). This TCR derives from a young man who had recovered from COVID-19. The chain has TRBV6-1 and TRBJ2-1; D remains ambiguous. Here the CDR3 DNA reads TGTGCCAGCAGTGAACTAGTTTACAATGAGCAGTTCTTC. Its translation is CASSELVYNEQFF.